Shown below are 17 T cell receptor beta chains from a single sample sequenced in a study of blood T cell repertoires in COVID-19. Generated by immunoSEQ multiplex PCR, the TCRdb table keeps only in-frame clones and is missing some. The sample holds 250,000 to 300,000 clones, 89% seen once. Sequencing was performed on peripheral blood. These receptors were taken from a woman in her 40s who had recovered from COVID-19.

The CDR3 region has the DNA TGTGCCAGCAAGCCCACCGGGACATCCTACGAGCAGTACTTC. This codes for CASKPTGTSYEQYF. The genes are TRBV28 and TRBJ2-7, with D possibly matching TRBD1 (6 bases). Germline loops: CDR1 MDHEN, CDR2 SYDVKM. The CDR3 length is 14 residues. V lost 7 bases, J lost 1 base, and 14 bases lay in between.

This chain joins TRBV3-1 (or the pseudogene TRBV3-2) and TRBJ2-7; 7 bases line up with TRBD2. The CDR3 has 20 amino acids. Germline V gene data show CDR1 as LGHDT and CDR2 as YNNKEL (reference sequence). Trimming at V came to 1 base and at J to 2 bases, leaving 20 bases not matched to a gene. CDR3 residues: CASSQARGTKDSTVTYEQYV. For the CDR3, the DNA is TGTGCCAGCAGCCAAGCACGGGGGACTAAGGATTCCACCGTTACCTACGAGCAGTACGTC.

This clone was seen more than once but under ten times. The rearrangement uses TRBV15 and TRBJ2-1; 7 bases fit TRBD1. J gave up 6 bases and V 1 base, and 3 bases lay outside the gene matches. This CDR3 is built from 14 residues. Germline V lookup: CDR1 LNHNV, CDR2 YYDKDF (reference sequence). The CDR3: CATSRAGDSNEQFF. In DNA, the CDR3 is TGTGCCACCAGCAGAGCCGGGGACAGCAATGAGCAGTTCTTC.

The V gene is TRBV12-3 or TRBV12-4, the J gene TRBJ2-1; no reliable D call. The CDR3 length is 13 residues. V lost 0 bases and J lost 6, with 6 bases in between. The CDR3 protein is CASSLASTNEQFF. The CDR3 nucleotides read TGTGCCAGCAGTTTAGCGTCTACCAATGAGCAGTTCTTC.

The chain uses TRBV21-1 and TRBJ2-1; the table's D gene call, TRBD1, was not cross checked with the DNA. TRBV21-1 is classified as a pseudogene. This CDR3 has 18 amino acids. The CDR3 DNA reads as TGTGCCAGCAGCAGCCGGGACAGGTCCTCTGGCGTCGACAATGAGCAGTTCTTC. Protein: CASSSRDRSSGVDNEQFF.

The chain links TRBV2 to TRBJ1-5; no definite D call. This CDR3 spans 15 amino acids. The germline V gene encodes CDR1 SNHLY and CDR2 FYNNEI. V lost 1 base and J 0 bases, leaving 7 bases between the germline ends. As DNA, the CDR3 is TGTGCCAGCAGTGAAGACAGTTATAGCAATCAGCCCCAGCATTTT. Its translation is CASSEDSYSNQPQHF.

In this sample, this clone turned up once. This sequence joins TRBV28 and TRBJ1-2; D may be TRBD1 (5 bases). The CDR3 totals 15 residues. CDR1 and CDR2 from the germline V gene are MDHEN and SYDVKM. Deletions cut 2 bases from V and 4 bases from J, with 14 bases between. The CDR3 sequence: CASSLTGLGGYGYTF. CDR3 in DNA: TGTGCCAGCAGTTTAACGGGATTGGGGGGCTATGGCTACACCTTC.

The chain uses TRBV9 and TRBJ1-1; 7 bases align to TRBD1. V gave up 0 bases and J gave up 8 bases; unmatched junction bases: 13. The CDR3 covers 16 residues. Germline-derived CDR1 and CDR2 are SGDLS and YYNGEE. The CDR3 loop is CASSVAPDREGGEAFF. CDR3 DNA: TGTGCCAGCAGCGTAGCTCCCGACAGGGAAGGAGGAGAAGCTTTCTTT.

This clone was observed once. This rearrangement joins TRBV24-1 to TRBJ2-3; 12 nucleotides match TRBD2. This CDR3 has 16 amino acids. J lost 6 bases, V lost 3 bases, and 6 bases had no gene match. The germline V gene encodes CDR1 KGHDR and CDR2 SFDVKD. In DNA, the CDR3 is TGTGCCACCAGTGATCGACTAGCGGGAGACGGTGATACGCAGTATTTT. It encodes CATSDRLAGDGDTQYF.

This chain joins TRBV7-9 and TRBJ2-1; 10 bases align to TRBD2. V dropped 0 bases and J dropped 10; count of bases not matched to a gene: 9. CDR1 and CDR2 from the germline V gene are SEHNR and FQNEAQ (reference sequence). The length of the CDR3 is 16 residues. This CDR3 reads CASSLARGAGGPEQFF. CDR3 sequence (DNA): TGTGCCAGCAGCTTAGCGCGGGGAGCGGGAGGGCCGGAGCAGTTCTTC.

The chain employs TRBV7-2 and TRBJ2-3; the match to TRBD2 covers 7 bases. After removal of 4 bases from V and 3 bases from J, the junction contained 7 bases not matched to a gene. The CDR3 sequence is 15 residues long. CDR1 is SGHTA, CDR2 FQGNSA, per germline. CDR3 residues: CASSSTGGGTDTQYF. The DNA for the CDR3 is TGTGCCAGCAGCTCCACGGGAGGTGGAACAGATACGCAGTATTTT.

The chain is built from TRBV5-6 and TRBJ1-3; TRBD1 might be the D (5 bases). The CDR3 extends over 16 amino acids. Germline lookup yields CDR1 SGHDT and CDR2 YYEEEE. Trimming pared 4 bases from V and 0 bases from J, leaving 14 bases between. The CDR3 here is CASSQRGLSSGNTIYF. DNA of the CDR3: TGTGCCAGCAGCCAACGGGGGTTGAGCTCTGGAAACACCATATATTTT.

This clone was counted once. In nucleotides, the CDR3 is TGTGCCAGCAGTTACCGCCTAGATAGCAATCAGCCCCAGCATTTT. Protein product: CASSYRLDSNQPQHF. The gene calls are TRBV6-5 and TRBJ1-5; D call uncertain. Germline CDR1 and CDR2: MNHEY and SVGAGI. Trimming took off 2 bases at V and 0 bases at J, with 8 bases between the two ends. The CDR3 runs to 15 residues.

The CDR3 protein is CASSLDRGVETQYF. CDR3 bases: TGTGCCAGCAGCCTGGACAGGGGAGTAGAGACCCAGTACTTC. The chain employs TRBV3-1 (or the pseudogene TRBV3-2) and TRBJ2-5; 9 nucleotides align to TRBD1. The junction had 4 bases not matched to a gene; V was cut back by 4 bases and J by 4 bases. There are 14 residues in the CDR3. Germline V gene sequence: CDR1 LGHDT, CDR2 YNNKEL (reference sequence).

The chain recombines TRBV18 with TRBJ2-5; D possibly corresponds to TRBD1 (5 bases). This CDR3 has 13 amino acids. CDR1 KGHSH and CDR2 LQKENI come from the germline V gene. Between the trimmed V and J ends, which lost 3 bases and 7 bases, there was a span of 12 bases. CDR3 in amino acids: CASSPPRQGTQYF. DNA for the CDR3: TGTGCCAGCTCACCCCCCCGGCAGGGGACCCAGTACTTC.

V usage is TRBV29-1 and J usage is TRBJ2-7; D possibly corresponds to TRBD2 (6 bases). CDR1 is SQVTM, CDR2 ANQGSEA, per germline. The V and J ends lost 5 bases and 2 bases respectively, with 10 bases between them. This CDR3 comprises 12 residues. The CDR3 loop reads CSVPRGTYEQYV. The CDR3 DNA is TGCAGCGTTCCACGGGGGACCTACGAGCAGTACGTC.

The chain employs TRBV6-5 and TRBJ1-4; D is unclear. CDR1 and CDR2 (germline): MNHEY, SVGAGI. V was clipped by 6 bases and J by 8 bases, with 7 bases between them. This CDR3 spans 11 amino acids. CDR3 residues: CASRAGEKLFF. DNA for the CDR3: TGTGCCAGCAGGGCGGGCGAAAAACTGTTTTTT.